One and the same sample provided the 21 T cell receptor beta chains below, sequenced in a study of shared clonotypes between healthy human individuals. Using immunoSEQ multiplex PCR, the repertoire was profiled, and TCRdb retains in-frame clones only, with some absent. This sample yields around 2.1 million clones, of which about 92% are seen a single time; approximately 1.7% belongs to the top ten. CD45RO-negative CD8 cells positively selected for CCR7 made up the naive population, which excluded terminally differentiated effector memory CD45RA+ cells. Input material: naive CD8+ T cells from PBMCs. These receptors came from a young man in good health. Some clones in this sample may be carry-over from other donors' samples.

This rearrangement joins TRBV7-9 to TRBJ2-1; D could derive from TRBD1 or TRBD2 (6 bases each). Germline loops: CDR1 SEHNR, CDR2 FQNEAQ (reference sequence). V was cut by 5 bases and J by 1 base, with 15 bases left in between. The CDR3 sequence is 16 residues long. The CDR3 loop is CASSPGAGSSYNEQFF. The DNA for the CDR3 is TGTGCCAGCAGCCCGGGGGCAGGGAGTTCCTACAATGAGCAGTTCTTC. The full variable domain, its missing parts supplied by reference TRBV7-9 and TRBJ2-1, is DTGVSQNPRHKITKRGQNVTFRCDPISEHNRLYWYRQTLGQGPEFLTYFQNEAQLEKSRLLSDRFSAERPKGSFSTLEIQRTEQGDSAMYLCASSPGAGSSYNEQFFGPGTRLTVL.

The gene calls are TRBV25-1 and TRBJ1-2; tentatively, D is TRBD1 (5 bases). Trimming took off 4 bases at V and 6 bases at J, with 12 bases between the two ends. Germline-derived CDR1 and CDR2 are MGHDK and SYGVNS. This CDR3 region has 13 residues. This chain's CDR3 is CASSVGRADGYTF. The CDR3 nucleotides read TGTGCCAGCAGTGTGGGCAGGGCAGATGGCTACACCTTC.

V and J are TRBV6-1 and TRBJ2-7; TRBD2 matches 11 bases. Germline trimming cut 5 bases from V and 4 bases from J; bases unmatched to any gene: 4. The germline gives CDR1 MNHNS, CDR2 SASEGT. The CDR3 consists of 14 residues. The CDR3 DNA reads TGTGCCAGCAGTATAGCGGGAGGGCCTTACGAGCAGTACTTC. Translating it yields CASSIAGGPYEQYF.

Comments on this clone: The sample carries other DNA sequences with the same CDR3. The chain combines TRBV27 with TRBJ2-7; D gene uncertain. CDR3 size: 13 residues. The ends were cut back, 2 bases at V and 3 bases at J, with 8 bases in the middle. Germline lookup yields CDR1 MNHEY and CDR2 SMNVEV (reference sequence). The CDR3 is CASSLEADYEQYF. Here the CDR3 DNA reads TGTGCCAGCAGTTTAGAAGCAGACTACGAGCAGTACTTC.

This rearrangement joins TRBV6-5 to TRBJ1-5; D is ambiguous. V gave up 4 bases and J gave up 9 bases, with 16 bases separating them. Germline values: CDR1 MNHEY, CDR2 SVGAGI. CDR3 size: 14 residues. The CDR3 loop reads CASSFREGPGPQHF. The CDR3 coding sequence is TGTGCCAGCAGTTTTCGAGAGGGCCCGGGGCCCCAGCATTTT.

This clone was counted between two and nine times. DNA for the CDR3: TGTGCCAGTAGTTTGACACATAAGCTCATGAACACTGAAGCTTTCTTT. This encodes CASSLTHKLMNTEAFF. V and J are TRBV19 and TRBJ1-1; D call uncertain. The germline gives CDR1 LNHDA, CDR2 SQIVND (reference sequence). V lost 5 bases to trimming and J lost 0 bases, with 16 bases between them. This CDR3 has 16 residues.

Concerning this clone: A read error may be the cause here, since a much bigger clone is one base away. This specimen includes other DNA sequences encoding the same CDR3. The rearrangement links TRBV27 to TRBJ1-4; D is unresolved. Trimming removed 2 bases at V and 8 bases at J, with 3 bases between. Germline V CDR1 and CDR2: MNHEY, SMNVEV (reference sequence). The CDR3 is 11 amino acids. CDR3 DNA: TGTGCCAGCAGTTTAGGGGAAAAACTGTTTTTT. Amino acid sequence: CASSLGEKLFF.

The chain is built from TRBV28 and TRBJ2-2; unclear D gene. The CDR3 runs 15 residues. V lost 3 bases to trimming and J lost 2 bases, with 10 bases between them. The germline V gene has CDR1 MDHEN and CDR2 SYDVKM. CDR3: CASSFFAENTGELFF. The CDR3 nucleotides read TGTGCCAGCAGTTTCTTTGCGGAAAACACCGGGGAGCTGTTTTTT. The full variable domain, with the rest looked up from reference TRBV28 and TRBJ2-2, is DVKVTQSSRYLVKRTGEKVFLECVQDMDHENMFWYRQDPGLGLRLIYFSYDVKMKEKGDIPEGYSVSREKKERFSLILESASTNQTSMYLCASSFFAENTGELFFGEGSRLTVL.

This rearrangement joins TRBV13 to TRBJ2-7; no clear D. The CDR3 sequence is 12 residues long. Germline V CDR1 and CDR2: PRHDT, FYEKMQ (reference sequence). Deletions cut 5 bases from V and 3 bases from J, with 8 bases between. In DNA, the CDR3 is TGTGCCAGCAGCGAACGGCGCTACGAGCAGTACTTC. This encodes CASSERRYEQYF.

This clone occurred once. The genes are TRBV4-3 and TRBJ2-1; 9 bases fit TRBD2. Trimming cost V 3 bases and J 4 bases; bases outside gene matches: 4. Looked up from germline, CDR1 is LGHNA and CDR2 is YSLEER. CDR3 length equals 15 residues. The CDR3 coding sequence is TGCGCCAGCAGCCACCCGGGACTAGCATACAATGAGCAGTTCTTC. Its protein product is CASSHPGLAYNEQFF.

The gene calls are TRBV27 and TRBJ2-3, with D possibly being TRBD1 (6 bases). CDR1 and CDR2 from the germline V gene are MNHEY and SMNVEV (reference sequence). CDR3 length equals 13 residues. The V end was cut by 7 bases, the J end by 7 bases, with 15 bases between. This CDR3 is CASKRQGWNTQYF. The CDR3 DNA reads TGTGCCAGCAAGCGGCAGGGGTGGAATACGCAGTATTTT.

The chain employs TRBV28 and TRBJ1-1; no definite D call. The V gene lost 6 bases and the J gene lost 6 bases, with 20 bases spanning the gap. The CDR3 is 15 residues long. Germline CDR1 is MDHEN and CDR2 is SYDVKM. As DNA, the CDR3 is TGTGCCAGCAGAGGGATCCTGGGCGCATGGTCTGAAGCTTTCTTT. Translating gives CASRGILGAWSEAFF.

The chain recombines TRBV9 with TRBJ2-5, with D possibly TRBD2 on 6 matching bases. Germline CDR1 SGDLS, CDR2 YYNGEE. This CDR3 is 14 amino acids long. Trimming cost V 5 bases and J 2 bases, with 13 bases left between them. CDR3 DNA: TGTGCCAGCAGTCGCAGCGGAGGGCAAGAGACCCAGTACTTC. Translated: CASSRSGGQETQYF.

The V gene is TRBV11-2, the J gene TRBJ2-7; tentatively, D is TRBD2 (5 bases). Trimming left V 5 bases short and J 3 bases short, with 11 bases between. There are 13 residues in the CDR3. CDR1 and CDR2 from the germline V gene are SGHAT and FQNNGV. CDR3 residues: CASSPGSYYEQYF. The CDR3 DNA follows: TGTGCCAGCAGCCCGGGGAGCTACTACGAGCAGTACTTC.

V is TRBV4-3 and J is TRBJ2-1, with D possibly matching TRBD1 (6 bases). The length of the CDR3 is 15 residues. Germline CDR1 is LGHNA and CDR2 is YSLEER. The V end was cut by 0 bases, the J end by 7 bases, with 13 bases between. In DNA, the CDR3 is TGCGCCAGCAGCCAAGATTGGGACATCCTAAATGAGCAGTTCTTC. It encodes CASSQDWDILNEQFF.

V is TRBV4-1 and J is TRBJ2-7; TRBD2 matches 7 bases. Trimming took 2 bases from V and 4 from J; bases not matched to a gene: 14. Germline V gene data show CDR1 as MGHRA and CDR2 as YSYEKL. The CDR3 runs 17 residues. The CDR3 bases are TGCGCCAGCAGCCAACTTTCCGGGACTACCTCCAAATACGAGCAGTACTTC. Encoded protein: CASSQLSGTTSKYEQYF.

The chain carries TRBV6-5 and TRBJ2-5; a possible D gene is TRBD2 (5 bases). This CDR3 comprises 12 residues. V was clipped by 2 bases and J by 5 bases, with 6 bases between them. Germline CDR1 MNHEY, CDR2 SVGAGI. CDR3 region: CASSYPGETQYF. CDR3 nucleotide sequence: TGTGCCAGCAGTTACCCGGGGGAGACCCAGTACTTC.

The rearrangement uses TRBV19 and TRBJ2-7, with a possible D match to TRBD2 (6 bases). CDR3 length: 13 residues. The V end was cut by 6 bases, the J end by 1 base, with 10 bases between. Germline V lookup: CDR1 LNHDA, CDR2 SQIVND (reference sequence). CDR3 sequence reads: CASSESGSYEQYF. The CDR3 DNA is TGTGCCAGTAGCGAGAGCGGGTCCTACGAGCAGTACTTC.

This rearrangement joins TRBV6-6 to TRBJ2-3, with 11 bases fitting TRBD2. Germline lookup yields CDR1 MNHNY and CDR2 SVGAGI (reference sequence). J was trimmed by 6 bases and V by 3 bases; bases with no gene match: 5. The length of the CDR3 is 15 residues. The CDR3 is CASSYFSGRVDTQYF. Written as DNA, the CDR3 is TGTGCCAGCAGTTATTTTAGCGGGAGGGTTGATACGCAGTATTTT.

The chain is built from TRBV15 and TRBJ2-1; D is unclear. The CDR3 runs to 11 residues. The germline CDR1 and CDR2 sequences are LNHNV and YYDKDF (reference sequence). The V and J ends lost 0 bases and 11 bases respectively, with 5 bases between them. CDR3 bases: TGTGCCACCAGCAGAGATTTAAAGCAGTTCTTC. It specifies CATSRDLKQFF.

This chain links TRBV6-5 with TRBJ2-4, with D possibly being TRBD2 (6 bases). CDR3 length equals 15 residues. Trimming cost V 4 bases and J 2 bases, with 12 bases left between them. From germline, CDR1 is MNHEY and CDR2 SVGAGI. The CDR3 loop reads CASSLRRETKNIQYF. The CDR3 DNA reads TGTGCCAGCAGTTTGAGGAGGGAGACCAAAAACATTCAGTACTTC.